This T cell receptor (beta chain) appears in the sequencing data of a study of CD8 T cells in ankylosing spondylitis. This clonotype was recorded a few times. Its antigen is undetermined. There are 18 residues in the CDR3. Germline values: CDR1 SGHKS, CDR2 YYEKEE (reference sequence). V lost 6 bases and J lost 2, with 25 bases in between. General study findings and limits: What appeared characteristic of ankylosing spondylitis blood was a TCR beta motif of under 10 highly homologous variants. Within matched ankylosing spondylitis synovial fluid, disease-linked clones were reportedly significantly enriched. Earlier authors reported some of these motif variants in reactive arthritis synovial fluid and blood.

Preparation of TCR beta libraries was done by quantitative 5'-RACE with molecular barcodes. TCRdb fed the 5' RACE reads into MiXCR, producing one record per CDR3 protein. Seen here are more than 650,000 distinct CDR3 sequences, about 11% observed once, and the top ten hold 0.51%. The source material was blood, either unsorted or a sorted T cell fraction (not recorded which). The source of this sequence is a male donor with ankylosing spondylitis. The rearrangement uses TRBV5-5 and TRBJ2-3; D is perhaps TRBD2 (6 bases). Written as DNA, the CDR3 is TGTGCCAGCACCTACCTCTCCGGGCGGGACGCATACACAGATACGCAGTATTTT. It codes for CASTYLSGRDAYTDTQYF.